This TCR beta chain was recovered during a study of blood T cell repertoires in COVID-19. Study overall: Some COVID-19 samples were acute and others convalescent; all came from the United States, Italy and Spain. In each case, the material was cDNA or gDNA derived from T cells, B-cell-depleted T cells, or PBMCs.

Only in-frame clones appear in the TCRdb table, and some are missing; sequencing was by immunoSEQ multiplex PCR. Here the sample spans roughly 200,000 clones, about 88% being singletons. The CDR3 sequence is 16 residues long. CDR1 and CDR2 (germline): MNHNY, SVGAGI (reference sequence). V shed 6 bases and J shed 2 bases, with 19 bases lying between them. A Seattle source enrolled patients during active infection and followed them longitudinally. Sequencing was carried out using peripheral blood. This receptor was identified in a woman aged 50 to 60 with COVID-19, enrolled during active disease. The gene calls are TRBV6-6 and TRBJ1-2; D not certain. The CDR3 protein is CASSYLVRALNYGYTF. CDR3 nucleotides: TGTGCCAGCAGCTACCTTGTGCGGGCCTTGAACTATGGCTACACCTTC.